The 16 T cell receptor beta chains in this list originate from one sample, sequenced in a study of molecular identifiers for immune sequencing clone quantification (dated by TCRdb to the late 2010s). The method was PCR. Data came from an Illumina HiSeq 4000. In-frame beta chains were kept once TCRdb had trimmed the public reads at Q25 with fastp and called clones with MiXCR. Rows are unified per CDR3 protein, each entry keeping the most common DNA and genes. This sample holds fewer than 350,000 distinct CDR3 sequences; over 20% were observed only once. Approximately 0.8% of the sample belongs to the ten largest clones. The specimen sequenced was naive CD8+ T cells from blood, with Jurkat cell RNA spiked in. The sample's cell subset or site label is to be understood as: FACS-sorted CD8+CD4-CCR7+CD45RA+ naive T cells. The receptor source for this set is a human donor in good health. Some libraries in this study had Jurkat cell RNA spiked in.

This clonotype was observed a single time. One junction end disagrees with the germline gene, perhaps due to a read error. V is TRBV24-1 and J is TRBJ2-3; TRBD2 matches 7 bases. From germline, CDR1 is KGHDR and CDR2 SFDVKD. The CDR3 covers 16 residues. CDR3 residues: CATEGGAGGGTDTQCF. The CDR3 bases are TGTGCCACCGAGGGAGGGGCCGGAGGCGGCACAGATACGCAGTGTTTT.

This clonotype was observed at least ten times. This chain joins TRBV7-3 and TRBJ1-4, with D perhaps matching TRBD1 (5 bases). Germline CDR1 SGHTA, CDR2 FQGTGA. The V gene lost 5 bases and the J gene lost 0 bases, with 10 bases spanning the gap. The CDR3 contains 15 residues. DNA of the CDR3: TGTGCCAGCAGCCCGGGGACGGCAACTAATGAAAAACTGTTTTTT. Its translation: CASSPGTATNEKLFF.

Details on this clonotype: Mismatch with germline at one junction end may stem from a read error. V usage is TRBV29-1 and J usage is TRBJ2-1, with 8 positions matching TRBD1. CDR1 is SQVTM, CDR2 ANQGSEA, per germline. This CDR3 is 13 amino acids long. The CDR3 sequence: CSVVHRGRNEQSF. Here the CDR3 DNA reads TGCAGCGTTGTCCACAGGGGGAGAAATGAGCAGTCCTTC.

Comment on this clonotype: A far more abundant clone sits one base away, making this likely a read error. Likely a read error: the CDR3 ends without its conserved phenylalanine or tryptophan. V and J are TRBV7-9 and TRBJ1-1; D ambiguous. Germline CDR1 is SEHNR and CDR2 is FQNEAQ (reference sequence). The CDR3 is 10 residues long. Trimming took off 2 bases at V and 5 bases at J, with 0 bases between the two ends. CDR3 sequence: CASSLTEAFV. In nucleotides, the CDR3 is TGTGCCAGCAGCTTAACTGAAGCTTTCGTT.

A word on this clonotype: A much bigger clone sits one base away, suggesting this may be a read error. The gene calls are TRBV24-1 and TRBJ2-5; perhaps TRBD2 as D (5 bases). Trimming took off 3 bases at V and 1 base at J, with 14 bases between the two ends. There are 16 residues in the CDR3. The germline V gene has CDR1 KGHDR and CDR2 SFDVKD. CDR3 sequence: CATSDPRVRSQETQYF. The CDR3 region has the DNA TGTGCCACCAGTGATCCGAGGGTACGGTCCCAAGAGACCCAGTACTTC.

This clonotype appeared a few times. The chain has TRBV19 and TRBJ2-3; the D call may be TRBD1 or TRBD2 (6 bases each). Per germline, CDR1 LNHDA and CDR2 SQIVND (reference sequence). This CDR3 has 16 residues. V was clipped by 5 bases and J by 7 bases, with 22 bases between them. The CDR3 region is CASSPIGGPTVYTQYF. CDR3 in DNA: TGTGCCAGTAGTCCGATCGGGGGCCCGACAGTGTATACGCAGTATTTT.

CDR3 nucleotides: TGTGCCTGGAGTGGAGACCCAACCTCTGGAAACACCATATATTTT. The encoded protein is CAWSGDPTSGNTIYF. This chain connects TRBV30 to TRBJ1-3; D gene ambiguous. V gave up 1 base and J gave up 0 bases, with 10 bases separating them. CDR1 and CDR2 (germline): GTSNPN, SVGIG (reference sequence). This CDR3 contains 15 residues. The full variable domain, rest sourced from reference TRBV30 and TRBJ1-3, is SQTIHQWPATLVQPVGSPLSLECTVEGTSNPNLYWYRQAAGRGLQLLFYSVGIGQISSEVPQNLSASRPQDRQFILSSKKLLLSDSGFYLCAWSGDPTSGNTIYFGEGSWLTVV.

About this clonotype: A much larger clone sits a single nucleotide away, making a read error possible. The chain links TRBV2 to TRBJ2-3; maybe TRBD2 (6 bases). The germline V gene has CDR1 SNHLY and CDR2 FYNNEI. The CDR3 runs to 12 residues. V lost 9 bases to trimming and J lost 8 bases, with 15 bases between them. In nucleotides, the CDR3 is TGTGCCAGTACTGATGAGCGGGTTACGCAGTATTTT. Protein: CASTDERVTQYF.

Ten or more counts support this clonotype. The J gene is TRBJ1-1, the V gene TRBV25-1; 7 bases align to TRBD1. This CDR3 contains 11 residues. Per germline, CDR1 MGHDK and CDR2 SYGVNS. Trimming removed 7 bases from V and 5 bases from J; junction bases left unmatched: 1. The CDR3 sequence: CASTGGTEAFF. CDR3 in DNA: TGTGCCAGCACAGGGGGAACTGAAGCTTTCTTT. Variable domain in full (rest from reference TRBV25-1 and TRBJ1-1): EADIYQTPRYLVIGTGKKITLECSQTMGHDKMYWYQQDPGMELHLIHYSYGVNSTEKGDLSSESTVSRIRTEHFPLTLESARPSHTSQYLCASTGGTEAFFGQGTRLTVV.

This clonotype came up many times. This sequence joins TRBV7-9 and TRBJ1-2, with D hard to call. The V gene's germline CDR1 is SEHNR and CDR2 FQNEAQ (reference sequence). The CDR3 runs to 17 residues. The ends were cut back, 6 bases at V and 0 bases at J, with 20 bases in the middle. The CDR3 protein is CASRPPVGSQANYGYTF. DNA for the CDR3: TGTGCCAGCAGACCACCCGTTGGGTCCCAAGCTAACTATGGCTACACCTTC.

This clonotype was seen repeatedly, ten times or more. This sequence joins TRBV20-1 and TRBJ2-7; 9 positions match TRBD2. The CDR3 is made up of 14 amino acids. V trimming: 6 bases; J trimming: 0 bases; junction bases outside the gene matches: 6. The V gene's germline CDR1 is DFQATT and CDR2 SNEGSKA (reference sequence). The CDR3 protein is CSATRSGSSYEQYF. The CDR3 coding sequence is TGCAGTGCGACCCGTAGCGGGAGCTCCTACGAGCAGTACTTC.

Concerning this clonotype itself: A much larger clonotype is one base distant, so this may be a read error. The CDR3 loop is CASSQPQTSGGRTDTQYF. CDR3 coding DNA: TGCGCCAGCAGCCAACCTCAGACTAGCGGGGGACGCACAGATACGCAGTATTTT. The chain has TRBV4-3 and TRBJ2-3, with 12 positions matching TRBD2. The CDR3 is 18 amino acids. The germline V gene encodes CDR1 LGHNA and CDR2 YSLEER. The V and J ends lost 2 bases and 1 base, in that order; junction bases with no gene match: 7.

Regarding this clonotype: Germline is not matched at one junction end, which may reflect a read error. The V and J genes are TRBV3-1 and TRBJ2-7; D possibly matches TRBD1 or TRBD2 (6 bases each). Germline loops: CDR1 LGHDT, CDR2 YNNKEL (reference sequence). CDR3 length: 15 residues. The CDR3 DNA reads as TGTGGCAGCAGCCATCGGCGGGACATCACCTACGAGCAGTACTTC. This encodes CGSSHRRDITYEQYF.

This clonotype has more than one count but fewer than ten. V is TRBV4-3 and J is TRBJ2-1; tentatively, D is TRBD2 (5 bases). Trimming shortened V by 0 bases and J by 1 base, and 10 bases separated the two germline ends. This CDR3 has 16 amino acids. The germline gives CDR1 LGHNA, CDR2 YSLEER. The CDR3 is CASSQEAESSYNEQFF. The CDR3 region has the DNA TGCGCCAGCAGCCAAGAAGCGGAGTCTTCCTACAATGAGCAGTTCTTC.

V gene TRBV4-2 combines with J gene TRBJ1-5, with D tentatively TRBD1 (5 bases). The germline CDR1 and CDR2 sequences are LGHNA and YNFKEQ. The length of the CDR3 is 14 residues. Trimming stripped 3 bases from V and 5 bases from J, with 11 bases between. Here the CDR3 reads CASSQRGPDQPQHF. CDR3 DNA sequence: TGTGCCAGCAGCCAGCGGGGCCCAGATCAGCCCCAGCATTTT.

Notes on this clonotype: A much larger clone differs by one base, so this may be a read error. The rearrangement joins TRBV29-1 to TRBJ2-2; D is unresolved. This CDR3 region has 12 residues. Per the germline V gene, CDR1 is SQVTM and CDR2 is ANQGSEA. CDR3 nucleotide sequence: TGCGGCCTACTCTCTGGCACCGGGGAGCTGTTTTTT. Translating gives CGLLSGTGELFF.